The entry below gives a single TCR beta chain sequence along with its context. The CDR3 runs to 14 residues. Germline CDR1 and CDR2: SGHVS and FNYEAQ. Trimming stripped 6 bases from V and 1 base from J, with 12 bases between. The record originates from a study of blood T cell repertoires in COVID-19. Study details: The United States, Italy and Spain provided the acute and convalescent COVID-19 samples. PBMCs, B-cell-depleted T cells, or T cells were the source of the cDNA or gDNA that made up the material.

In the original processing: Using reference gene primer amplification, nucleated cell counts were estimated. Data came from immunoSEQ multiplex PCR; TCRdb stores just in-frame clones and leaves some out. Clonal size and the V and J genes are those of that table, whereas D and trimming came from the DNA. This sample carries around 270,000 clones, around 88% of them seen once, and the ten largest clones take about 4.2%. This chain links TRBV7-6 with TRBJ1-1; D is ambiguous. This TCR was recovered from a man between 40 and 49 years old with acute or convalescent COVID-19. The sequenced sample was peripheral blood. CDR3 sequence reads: CASRQAGKNTEAFF. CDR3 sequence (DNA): TGTGCCAGCAGGCAGGCAGGAAAGAACACTGAAGCTTTCTTT.